This T cell receptor beta chain is from a study of multiple sclerosis patients with progressive multifocal leukoencephalopathy. Trimming pared 4 bases from V and 0 bases from J, leaving 7 bases between. The CDR3 length is 13 residues. Germline CDR1 reads MNHEY; CDR2 reads SVGAGI. Noted time point: less than 7 months of natalizumab therapy. Here immunoSEQ multiplex PCR was the method, and the copy in TCRdb shows in-frame clones only, minus some. The data hold under 30,000 clones, with 89% observed a single time. The chain employs TRBV6-5 and TRBJ2-7, with D uncertain. Sample: PBMCs, taken from a patient treated with natalizumab. This clonotype was obtained from a human donor with multiple sclerosis. The CDR3 sequence is CASSLPLSYEQYF. CDR3 nucleotides: TGTGCCAGCAGTTTACCCCTCTCCTACGAGCAGTACTTC.